Listed below are T cell receptor beta chains from one sample, sequenced in a study of T cell repertoires and HLA-DP antigens. Only in-frame clones appear in the TCRdb table, and some are missing; sequencing was by immunoSEQ multiplex PCR. The sample carries around 820 clones, roughly 48% recorded once. Material for sequencing was alloreactive CD137+ CD4+ T cells from cultured PBMCs. The receptors originated from a man between 60 and 75 years old in good health and CMV-seronegative. CDR3s include the opening cysteine and the closing phenylalanine or tryptophan. D genes are given only for firm matches. Clone size is not always given. Where it is, it says once, few, many or a class for expanded clones.

TRBD1,TRBJ1-2,TRBV18,-,CASSPGQGGYGYTF,TGTGCCAGCTCACCCGGACAGGGCGGCTATGGCTACACCTTC
TRBD1,TRBJ1-3,TRBV6-6,-,CASSRGRGNTIYF,TGTGCCAGCAGTAGGGGGCGAGGAAACACCATATATTTT
TRBD2,TRBJ2-2,TRBV5-5,-,CASSSSGRRNTGELFF,TGTGCCAGCAGCTCTAGCGGGAGAAGGAACACCGGGGAGCTGTTTTTT
-,TRBJ1-6,TRBV7-9,-,CASTREPYNSPLHF,TGTGCCAGCACCCGGGAGCCCTATAATTCACCCCTCCACTTT
TRBD1,TRBJ1-1,TRBV29-1,large,CSAHRGSGTEAFF,TGCAGCGCCCACAGGGGATCTGGCACTGAAGCTTTCTTT
-,TRBJ1-2,TRBV7-9,large,CASSLEISGYTF,TGTGCCAGCAGCTTAGAGATAAGCGGCTACACCTTC
-,TRBJ1-3,TRBV9,few,CASSPRGGENTIYF,TGTGCCAGCAGCCCCCGGGGGGGGGAAAACACCATATATTTT
-,TRBJ2-3,TRBV11-2,medium-sized,CASSTRTRTEYF,TGTGCCAGCAGCACAAGAACCAGGACGGAGTATTTT
TRBD1,TRBJ1-5,TRBV18,-,CASSPRQGAQPQHF,TGTGCCAGCTCACCGAGACAGGGGGCTCAGCCCCAGCATTTT
TRBD2,TRBJ2-3,TRBV7-8,few,CASSPRTSRDTQYF,TGTGCCAGCAGCCCGAGGACTAGCAGAGATACGCAGTATTTT
-,TRBJ1-6,TRBV5-4,-,CASSRGRDYNSPLHF,TGCGCCAGCAGCCGGGGGCGCGACTATAATTCACCCCTCCACTTT
-,TRBJ2-2,TRBV4-1,-,CASSQVGAGTGELFF,TGCGCCAGCAGCCAGGTGGGGGCGGGCACCGGGGAGCTGTTTTTT
-,TRBJ2-5,TRBV7-3,-,CASSLVRQETQYF,TGTGCCAGCAGCTTAGTTCGGCAGGAGACCCAGTACTTC
-,TRBJ1-4,TRBV7-6,few,CASSRAADSNEKLFF,TGTGCCAGCAGCCGGGCTGCGGACAGTAATGAAAAACTGTTTTTT
-,TRBJ2-3,TRBV5-1,-,CASSHRDSNTDTQYF,TGCGCCAGCAGCCACCGGGACTCTAACACAGATACGCAGTATTTT
-,TRBJ1-5,TRBV19,-,CASSIEGLANQPQHF,TGTGCCAGTAGTATCGAGGGTCTGGCGAATCAGCCCCAGCATTTT
-,TRBJ2-1,TRBV7-7,few,CASSPGSSYNEQFF,TGTGCCAGCAGCCCCGGATCTTCCTACAATGAGCAGTTCTTC
-,TRBJ1-1,TRBV7-8,-,CASSFNLNTEAFF,TGTGCCAGCAGCTTCAATCTGAACACTGAAGCTTTCTTT
TRBD1,TRBJ1-1,TRBV7-9,-,CASSSDRGLWIGAAFF,TGTGCCAGCAGCTCTGACAGGGGGCTTTGGATTGGTGCAGCTTTCTTT
TRBD2,TRBJ2-5,TRBV5-8,few,CASSYGGLAGGHPQETQYF,TGTGCCAGCAGCTATGGAGGCTTAGCGGGGGGTCATCCTCAAGAGACCCAGTACTTC
-,TRBJ1-2,TRBV7-3,-,CASSLLSRVNGYTF,TGTGCCAGCAGCTTATTGTCCAGGGTTAATGGCTACACCTTC
-,TRBJ1-3,TRBV6-5,-,CASSYGASSGNTIYF,TGCGCCAGCAGTTACGGAGCATCCTCTGGAAACACCATATATTTT